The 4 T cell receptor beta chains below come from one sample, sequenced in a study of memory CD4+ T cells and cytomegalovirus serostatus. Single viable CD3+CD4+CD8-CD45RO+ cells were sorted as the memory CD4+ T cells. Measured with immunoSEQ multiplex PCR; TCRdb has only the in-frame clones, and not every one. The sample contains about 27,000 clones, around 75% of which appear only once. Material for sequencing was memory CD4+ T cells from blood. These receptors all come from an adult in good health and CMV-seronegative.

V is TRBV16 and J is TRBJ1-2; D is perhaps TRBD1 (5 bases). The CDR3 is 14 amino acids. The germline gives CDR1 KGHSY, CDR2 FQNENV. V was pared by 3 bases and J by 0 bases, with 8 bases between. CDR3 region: CASSHPTANYGYTF. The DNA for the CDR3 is TGTGCCAGCAGCCACCCGACAGCTAACTATGGCTACACCTTC.

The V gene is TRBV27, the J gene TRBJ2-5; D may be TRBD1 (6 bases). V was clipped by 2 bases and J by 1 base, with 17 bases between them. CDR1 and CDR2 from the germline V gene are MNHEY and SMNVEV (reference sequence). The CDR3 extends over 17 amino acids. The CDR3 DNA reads TGTGCCAGCAGTTTAGCCACAGGGAGCGGACTCCAAGAGACCCAGTACTTC. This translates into CASSLATGSGLQETQYF.

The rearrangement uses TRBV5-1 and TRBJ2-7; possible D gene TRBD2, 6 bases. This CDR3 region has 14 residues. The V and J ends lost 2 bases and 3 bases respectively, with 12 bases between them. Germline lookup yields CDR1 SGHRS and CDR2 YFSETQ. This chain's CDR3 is CASSFGGGGYEQYF. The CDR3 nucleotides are TGCGCCAGCAGCTTTGGGGGAGGAGGCTACGAGCAGTACTTC.

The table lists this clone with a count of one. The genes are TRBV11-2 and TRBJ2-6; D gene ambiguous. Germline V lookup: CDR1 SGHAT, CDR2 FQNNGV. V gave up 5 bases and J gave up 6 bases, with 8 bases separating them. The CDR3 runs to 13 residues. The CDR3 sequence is CASSQEPANVLTF. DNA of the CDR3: TGTGCCAGCAGCCAAGAGCCGGCCAACGTCCTGACTTTC.